A selection of T cell receptor beta chains follows, all from one sample in a study of blood T cell repertoires in COVID-19. Clones were sequenced by immunoSEQ multiplex PCR, and TCRdb holds only the in-frame ones, with some missing. The sample includes about 330,000 clones, roughly 90% of them seen just once. The sample taken for sequencing was PBMCs or T cells enriched from blood (not recorded which). Receptor source: a woman in her twenties or thirties who had recovered from COVID-19. Both conserved end residues are part of each CDR3. Fields, in order: J gene, V gene, clone size, D gene, CDR3 DNA, CDR3 protein. A D gene is named only where the DNA matches it firmly. Size is omitted from some rows. Given values are once, few, many or a class for expanded clones.

>TRBJ2-1|TRBV18|-|TRBD2
TGTGCCAGCTCACTGGGGCGGGAGAATGAGCAGTTCTTC
CASSLGRENEQFF
>TRBJ2-7|TRBV7-9|-|TRBD2
TGTGCCAGCACCATAGGGTCCGGGACTAGCGTCTACGAGCAGTACTTC
CASTIGSGTSVYEQYF
>TRBJ2-5|TRBV28|-|TRBD2
TGTGCCAGCAGTTTAGGTGTAGTCCTAGCGGGGCGAGAGACCCAGTACTTC
CASSLGVVLAGRETQYF
>TRBJ2-1|TRBV10-3|-|-
TGTGCCATCAGTGAGTCGACTCAGGGACTTCTCTGGGGTAATGAGCAGTTCTTC
CAISESTQGLLWGNEQFF
>TRBJ1-2|TRBV7-2|-|-
TGTGCCAGCAGCTTAGTGGTGAGCTATGGCTACACCTTC
CASSLVVSYGYTF
>TRBJ1-2|TRBV13|once|TRBD1
TGTGCCAGCAGCCGTAGTGGACAGGGCTTGGGCTATGGCTACACCTTC
CASSRSGQGLGYGYTF
>TRBJ2-7|TRBV27|-|TRBD2
TGTGCCAGCAGTTTATCCGGACTAGCGGGCTACGAGCAGTACTTC
CASSLSGLAGYEQYF
>TRBJ2-2|TRBV27|-|-
TGTGCCAGCAGTTTCCGGACAGCCGTTGCGGGGGAGCTGTTTTTT
CASSFRTAVAGELFF
>TRBJ2-3|TRBV15|-|-
TGTGCCACCAGCAGGAAGAGCGGGTCCACAGATACGCAGTATTTT
CATSRKSGSTDTQYF
>TRBJ2-7|TRBV27|-|-
TGTGCCAGCAGTCCGGAACCGACACCCTACGAGCAGTACTTC
CASSPEPTPYEQYF
>TRBJ2-1|TRBV27|-|TRBD2
TGTGCCAGCAGTCGAAACCTTAGCGGGCGGCTCAATGAGCAGTTCTTC
CASSRNLSGRLNEQFF
>TRBJ2-5|TRBV6-5|-|TRBD1
TGTGCCAGCAGTTACTTAGACAGGGGGAGGGAGACCCAGTACTTC
CASSYLDRGRETQYF
>TRBJ1-1|TRBV12-3/TRBV12-4|-|-
TGTGCCAGCAGTTTTTCTACCACTGAAGCTTTCTTT
CASSFSTTEAFF
>TRBJ1-2|TRBV28|-|-
TGTGCCAGCAGTGCACCCTGGGAGGAACTTGAGGGCTACACCTTC
CASSAPWEELEGYTF
>TRBJ2-7|TRBV28|-|-
TGTGCCAGCACCGACCCCCCAGGTTACGAGCAGTACTTC
CASTDPPGYEQYF
>TRBJ1-2|TRBV24-1|-|-
TGTGCCACCAGTGATTTTGTCCAGGTGGGTCCTAACTATGGCTACACCTTC
CATSDFVQVGPNYGYTF
>TRBJ2-5|TRBV3-1/TRBV3-2|-|-
TGTGCCAGCAGCCAAGAGTCGGACAGCCCTTTTTGGGAGACCCAGTACTTC
CASSQESDSPFWETQYF
>TRBJ2-7|TRBV28|-|-
TGTGCCAGCAGATCGTCAGGACAGCCCTACGAGCAGTACTTC
CASRSSGQPYEQYF
>TRBJ1-6|TRBV5-1|-|-
TGCGCCAGCAGCTTGGCCACTGATAATTCACCCCTCCACTTT
CASSLATDNSPLHF
>TRBJ2-5|TRBV7-3|-|-
TGTGCCAGCAGCTTAGAGGACAGAGGGACCCAGTACTTC
CASSLEDRGTQYF
>TRBJ2-4|TRBV9|-|-
TGTGCCAGCAGCGTAGGAGGTGGAAAAAACATTCAGTACTTC
CASSVGGGKNIQYF
>TRBJ2-3|TRBV28|-|-
TGTGCCAGCAGTTTAGGCCGGGTGGTTAGCACAGATACGCAGTATTTT
CASSLGRVVSTDTQYF
>TRBJ2-1|TRBV4-1|-|TRBD2
TGCGCCAGCAGCCAATACCTCGGACTAGCGGTCTCCTACAATGAGCAGTTCTTC
CASSQYLGLAVSYNEQFF
>TRBJ1-1|TRBV6-9|-|-
TGTGCCAGCAGTCATGGGGACATGAACACTGAAGCTTTCTTT
CASSHGDMNTEAFF
>TRBJ1-2|TRBV5-1|-|-
TGCGCCAGCAGCTTGGGGCGATCTCGGGTGGATGGCTACACCTTC
CASSLGRSRVDGYTF
>TRBJ2-2|TRBV7-9|once|-
TGTGCCGGGCGGCGGGGCGCGAACACCGGGGAGCTGTTTTTT
CAGRRGANTGELFF
>TRBJ1-2|TRBV27|-|-
TGTGCCAGCAGTCGCCAGGGCGACTATGGCTACACCTTC
CASSRQGDYGYTF